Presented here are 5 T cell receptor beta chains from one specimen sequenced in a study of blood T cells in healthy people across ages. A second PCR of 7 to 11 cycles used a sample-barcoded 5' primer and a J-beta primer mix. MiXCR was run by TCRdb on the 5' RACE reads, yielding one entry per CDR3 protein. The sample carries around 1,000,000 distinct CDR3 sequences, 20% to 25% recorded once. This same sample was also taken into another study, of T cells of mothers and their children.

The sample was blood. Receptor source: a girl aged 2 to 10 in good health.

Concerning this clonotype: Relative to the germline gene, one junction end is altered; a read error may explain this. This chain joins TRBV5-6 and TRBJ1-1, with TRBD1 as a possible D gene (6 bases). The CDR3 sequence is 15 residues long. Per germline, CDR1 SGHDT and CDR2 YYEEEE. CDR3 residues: CASSLEGHLNTEALF. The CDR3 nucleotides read TGTGCCAGCAGCTTAGAGGGACACCTTAACACTGAAGCTCTCTTT. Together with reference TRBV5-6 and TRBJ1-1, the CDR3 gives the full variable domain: DAGVTQSPTHLIKTRGQQVTLRCSPKSGHDTVSWYQQALGQGPQFIFQYYEEEERQRGNFPDRFSGHQFPNYSSELNVNALLLGDSALYLCASSLEGHLNTEALFGQGTRLTVV.

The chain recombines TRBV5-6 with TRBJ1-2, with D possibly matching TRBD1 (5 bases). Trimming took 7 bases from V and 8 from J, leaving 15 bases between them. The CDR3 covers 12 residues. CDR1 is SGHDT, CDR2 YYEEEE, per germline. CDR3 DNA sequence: TGTGCCAGCCGGGACGGCGTGGGAGGCTACACCTTC. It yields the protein CASRDGVGGYTF.

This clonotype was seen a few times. Written as DNA, the CDR3 is TGTGCCAGCTGGCGGGGCAATGAGCAGTTCTTC. It translates to CASWRGNEQFF. V and J are TRBV2 and TRBJ2-5; tentatively, D is TRBD2 (6 bases). Matching the DNA end better, TRBJ2-1 makes the J call doubtful. The CDR3 is made up of 11 amino acids. The germline CDR1 and CDR2 sequences are SNHLY and FYNNEI.

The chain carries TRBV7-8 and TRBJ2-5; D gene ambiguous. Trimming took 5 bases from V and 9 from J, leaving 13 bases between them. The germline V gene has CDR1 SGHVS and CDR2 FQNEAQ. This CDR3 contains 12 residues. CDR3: CASSRDFGSQYF. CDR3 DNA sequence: TGTGCCAGCAGCCGCGATTTCGGGTCCCAGTACTTC.

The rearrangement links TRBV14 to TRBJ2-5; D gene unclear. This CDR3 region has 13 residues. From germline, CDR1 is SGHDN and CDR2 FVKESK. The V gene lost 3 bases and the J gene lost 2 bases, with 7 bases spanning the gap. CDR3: CASSHRLQETQYF. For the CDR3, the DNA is TGTGCCAGCAGCCACCGATTACAAGAGACCCAGTACTTC.